These 18 T cell receptor beta chains were all obtained from the same sample, sequenced in a study of STAT5B mutations in CD4+ large granular lymphocyte leukemia. Assay used: immunoSEQ multiplex PCR; TCRdb lists only in-frame clones, some missing. The repertoire holds about 26,000 clones, with approximately 80% as singletons. Sequenced material: CD4+ T cells from blood buffy coats. All receptors come from a human donor in good health.

V gene TRBV7-3 combines with J gene TRBJ2-5; TRBD2 agrees at 9 bases. The CDR3 runs 17 residues. The germline CDR1 and CDR2 sequences are SGHTA and FQGTGA. Losses at the gene ends were 0 bases for V and 2 bases for J; bases not matched to a gene: 7. The CDR3 nucleotides read TGTGCCAGCAGCTTAACTACGCGGGGGGGATTGCAAGAGACCCAGTACTTC. Translated, it gives CASSLTTRGGLQETQYF.

The rearrangement links TRBV19 to TRBJ2-2, with 8 bases lining up with TRBD1. CDR3 length: 15 amino acids. Germline assignment: CDR1 LNHDA and CDR2 SQIVND (reference sequence). The trim removed 6 bases at V and 0 bases at J, leaving 3 bases unmatched. CDR3 in DNA: TGTGCCAGTAGGGGACAGGTCCCGAACACCGGGGAGCTGTTTTTT. Its translation is CASRGQVPNTGELFF.

This chain joins TRBV7-2 and TRBJ1-1, with D tentatively TRBD1 (5 bases). V was trimmed by 7 bases and J by 1 base, leaving 13 bases between them. The CDR3 spans 14 residues. Germline V lookup: CDR1 SGHTA, CDR2 FQGNSA. The chain's CDR3 is CASTWLGGNTEAFF. CDR3 DNA sequence: TGTGCCAGCACCTGGTTGGGGGGGAACACTGAAGCTTTCTTT.

The rearrangement links TRBV18 to TRBJ2-3; D gene ambiguous. The CDR3 totals 13 residues. The germline V gene has CDR1 KGHSH and CDR2 LQKENI. The V end was cut by 3 bases, the J end by 0 bases, with 4 bases between. The CDR3 DNA reads as TGTGCCAGCTCACCCCTAAGCACAGATACGCAGTATTTT. This translates into CASSPLSTDTQYF.

V is TRBV5-6 and J is TRBJ2-5; the D gene is possibly TRBD1 (5 bases). Germline V gives CDR1 SGHDT, CDR2 YYEEEE. Trimming took off 3 bases at V and 3 bases at J, with 12 bases between the two ends. CDR3 length equals 14 residues. DNA of the CDR3: TGTGCCAGCAGCTCGCGGACATTTAAAGAGACCCAGTACTTC. Protein sequence: CASSSRTFKETQYF.

The chain joins TRBV28 to TRBJ1-3, with 8 bases fitting TRBD1. The CDR3 length is 14 residues. The V segment lost 5 bases and the J segment 2 bases; nucleotides outside the gene matches: 2. The V gene's germline CDR1 is MDHEN and CDR2 SYDVKM. CDR3 protein: CASSGQGAGNTIYF. CDR3 sequence (DNA): TGTGCCAGCAGTGGACAGGGTGCTGGAAACACCATATATTTT.

The chain links TRBV7-3 to TRBJ2-1; TRBD2 agrees at 8 bases. The CDR3 consists of 15 residues. Germline trimming cut 5 bases from V and 6 bases from J; bases unmatched to any gene: 9. Germline CDR1 and CDR2: SGHTA and FQGTGA. The CDR3 nucleotides are TGTGCCAGCAGCCCAAGTGGGACTAGGGCCAATGAGCAGTTCTTC. Protein product: CASSPSGTRANEQFF.

This rearrangement joins TRBV6-1 to TRBJ2-1; 7 bases fit TRBD2. The germline CDR1 and CDR2 sequences are MNHNS and SASEGT. V trimming: 4 bases; J trimming: 7 bases; junction bases outside the gene matches: 4. CDR3 length: 13 amino acids. CDR3 region: CASSGRERNEQFF. Written as DNA, the CDR3 is TGTGCCAGCAGTGGGCGGGAGAGGAATGAGCAGTTCTTC.

This chain links TRBV11-2 with TRBJ2-6; 8 bases map to TRBD1. With 5 bases clipped from V and 4 bases from J, the junction kept 13 bases outside the gene matches. Germline CDR1 is SGHAT and CDR2 is FQNNGV. The CDR3 sequence is 18 residues long. This chain's CDR3 is CASSATRDRTDGANVLTF. The CDR3 DNA reads as TGTGCCAGCAGCGCCACACGGGACAGGACAGACGGGGCCAACGTCCTGACTTTC.

The V and J genes are TRBV27 and TRBJ2-6; D tentatively fits TRBD1 or TRBD2 (6 bases each). Germline CDR1 reads MNHEY; CDR2 reads SMNVEV (reference sequence). Trimming left V 10 bases short and J 0 bases short, with 10 bases between. The CDR3 is made up of 14 amino acids. CDR3 sequence reads: CATGEVSGANVLTF. The DNA for the CDR3 is TGTGCCACAGGGGAGGTCTCTGGGGCCAACGTCCTGACTTTC.

The chain is built from TRBV15 and TRBJ2-3, with 7 bases that match TRBD2. The CDR3 is 17 residues long. The J segment lost 4 bases and the V segment lost 3 bases, leaving 13 bases of the junction unmatched. Germline CDR1 reads LNHNV; CDR2 reads YYDKDF (reference sequence). The CDR3 nucleotides are TGTGCCACCAGCAGGGGCGTCCGGCGGGAGCCTGCAGATACGCAGTATTTT. This sequence encodes CATSRGVRREPADTQYF. The full variable domain, rest sourced from reference TRBV15 and TRBJ2-3, is DAMVIQNPRYQVTQFGKPVTLSCSQTLNHNVMYWYQQKSSQAPKLLFHYYDKDFNNEADTPDNFQSRRPNTSFCFLDIRSPGLGDTAMYLCATSRGVRREPADTQYFGPGTRLTVL.

V and J are TRBV6-5 and TRBJ1-2; no reliable D call. The ends were cut back, 8 bases at V and 6 bases at J, with 19 bases in the middle. Germline loops: CDR1 MNHEY, CDR2 SVGAGI. This CDR3 contains 14 residues. This CDR3 reads CASGRSVRLDGYTF. The CDR3 DNA sequence: TGTGCCAGCGGCCGAAGTGTCCGACTAGATGGCTACACCTTC.

This clone showed up just once. This sequence joins TRBV5-4 and TRBJ2-3; the match to TRBD1 covers 8 bases. Germline lookup yields CDR1 SGHNT and CDR2 YYREEE (reference sequence). This CDR3 spans 14 amino acids. Trimming removed 3 bases from V and 6 bases from J; junction bases left unmatched: 6. Written as DNA, the CDR3 is TGTGCCAGCAGCTCCGGACAGGGTGTGGATACGCAGTATTTT. Translated: CASSSGQGVDTQYF.

The genes are TRBV6-1 and TRBJ1-1, with D unclear. Between the trimmed V and J ends, which lost 7 bases and 1 base, there was a span of 13 bases. CDR3 length: 14 residues. In germline, CDR1 is MNHNS, CDR2 SASEGT. CDR3 in DNA: TGTGCCAGCATCCAGGTGTTTGGGAACACTGAAGCTTTCTTT. As protein: CASIQVFGNTEAFF.

J is TRBJ2-2 and V is TRBV27; 14 bases are a match to TRBD2. The V gene's germline CDR1 is MNHEY and CDR2 SMNVEV (reference sequence). This CDR3 comprises 18 residues. V was pared by 2 bases and J by 4 bases, with 6 bases of the junction left unmatched. The CDR3 sequence: CASSLPGLAGVVTGELFF. The CDR3 region has the DNA TGTGCCAGCAGTTTACCGGGACTAGCGGGGGTGGTCACCGGGGAGCTGTTTTTT.

The chain is built from TRBV6-6 and TRBJ1-5; the match to TRBD1 covers 7 bases. Trimming cost V 5 bases and J 5 bases; bases outside gene matches: 12. CDR1 is MNHNY, CDR2 SVGAGI, per germline (reference sequence). The CDR3 is made up of 16 amino acids. CDR3 DNA sequence: TGTGCCAGCAGTAGGGAGGACAGGACAAAGGATCAGCCCCAGCATTTT. Its translation: CASSREDRTKDQPQHF.

J is TRBJ2-2 and V is TRBV19, with D uncertain. Germline-derived CDR1 and CDR2 are LNHDA and SQIVND (reference sequence). Trimming took 7 bases from V and 6 from J, leaving 15 bases between them. The CDR3 covers 14 residues. CDR3 in DNA: TGTGCCAGTATCCATAGGTGGGGTGCCGGGGAGCTGTTTTTT. The encoded protein is CASIHRWGAGELFF.

The rearrangement links TRBV10-3 to TRBJ1-2; 9 positions match TRBD1. Germline CDR1 ENHRY, CDR2 SYGVKD. This CDR3 has 15 residues. V lost 11 bases, J lost 6 bases, and 16 bases stayed unmatched. The CDR3 sequence: CAVSSGTGNKDGYTF. CDR3 coding DNA: TGTGCCGTTAGTTCCGGGACAGGGAACAAGGATGGCTACACCTTC.